The next 29 T cell receptor beta chains were all read from a single sample in a study of cytomegalovirus exposure and HLA in healthy donors (dated by TCRdb to about 2017). Library preparation used the immunoSEQ multiplex PCR assay. For the multiplex PCR, a mixture combining 60 forward primers for TCR Vbeta segments and 13 reverse primers for TCR Jbeta segments was used. This is the immuneACCESS table as TCRdb keeps it, with only in-frame sequences that have V and J called. A part of the clones is gone; compared with another copy, unresolved V genes explain less than half, and the rest is unexplained. Within this sample are under 200,000 clones, with roughly 80% of them counted one time only. The ten most abundant clones make up roughly 7.8% of the sample. Sequenced material: PBMCs. These receptors were obtained from a woman aged 40 to 49 in good health and CMV-seropositive.

This chain uses TRBV7-9 with TRBJ1-1; D possibly corresponds to TRBD1 (6 bases). Germline CDR1 is SEHNR and CDR2 is FQNEAQ (reference sequence). The CDR3 is 18 amino acids. Trimming removed 2 bases at V and 1 base at J, with 20 bases between. Here the CDR3 DNA reads TGTGCCAGCAGCTTAAGATCAAGGGGGGGACTCGGGAACACTGAAGCTTTCTTT. Residues: CASSLRSRGGLGNTEAFF.

The V call is TRBV28, the J call TRBJ1-1, with 9 bases that match TRBD1. The CDR3 contains 14 residues. From germline, CDR1 is MDHEN and CDR2 SYDVKM. J was trimmed by 2 bases and V by 3 bases; bases with no gene match: 1. This CDR3 reads CASSLGQGNTEAFF. CDR3 nucleotide sequence: TGTGCCAGCAGTTTGGGACAGGGTAACACTGAAGCTTTCTTT.

This clone has a single count. V and J are TRBV28 and TRBJ2-1, with 9 bases that match TRBD2. J lost 6 bases, V lost 6 bases, and 6 bases had no gene match. This CDR3 has 14 amino acids. Looked up from germline, CDR1 is MDHEN and CDR2 is SYDVKM. The CDR3 sequence is CASRGTSRFNEQFF. DNA for the CDR3: TGTGCCAGCAGGGGGACTAGCCGATTCAATGAGCAGTTCTTC.

The chain links TRBV6-6 to TRBJ1-2; the D is unclear. Germline V gene lookup returns CDR1 MNHNY and CDR2 SVGAGI (reference sequence). Trimming took 8 bases from V and 4 from J, leaving 11 bases between them. The CDR3 is 12 residues long. This CDR3 is CASRRRSYGYTF. The DNA for the CDR3 is TGTGCCAGCCGCCGACGGAGCTATGGCTACACCTTC.

There are a few counts of this clone. This sequence joins TRBV7-9 and TRBJ1-1; 7 bases match TRBD1. The germline V gene encodes CDR1 SEHNR and CDR2 FQNEAQ (reference sequence). V was clipped by 5 bases and J by 2 bases; unmatched bases: 8. The CDR3 covers 15 residues. The CDR3 protein is CASSQIQGRNTEAFF. The CDR3 nucleotides are TGTGCCAGCAGCCAGATACAGGGGCGCAACACTGAAGCTTTCTTT.

The chain couples TRBV14 to TRBJ2-3; tentative D call: TRBD2 (5 bases). Germline CDR1 is SGHDN and CDR2 is FVKESK. Trimming took off 1 base at V and 4 bases at J, with 18 bases between the two ends. The length of the CDR3 is 17 residues. This CDR3 is CASSQVGRTSSPDTQYF. CDR3 coding DNA: TGTGCCAGCAGCCAAGTAGGTCGGACTTCTTCACCAGATACGCAGTATTTT.

The genes are TRBV28 and TRBJ2-4; TRBD2 is a possible D gene (6 bases). This CDR3 is 13 amino acids long. With 6 bases removed from V and 1 base from J, the gap between germline ends came to 7 bases. CDR1 MDHEN and CDR2 SYDVKM come from the germline V gene. The CDR3 region has the DNA TGTGCCAGCAGAGGGAGGGCCAAAAACATTCAGTACTTC. Translating gives CASRGRAKNIQYF. Together with reference TRBV28 and TRBJ2-4, the CDR3 gives the full variable domain: DVKVTQSSRYLVKRTGEKVFLECVQDMDHENMFWYRQDPGLGLRLIYFSYDVKMKEKGDIPEGYSVSREKKERFSLILESASTNQTSMYLCASRGRAKNIQYFGAGTRLSVL.

This clone was detected only once. This chain joins TRBV30 and TRBJ2-1; D gene uncertain. This CDR3 spans 14 amino acids. Germline CDR1 and CDR2: GTSNPN and SVGIG (reference sequence). V was cut by 4 bases and J by 0 bases, with 10 bases left in between. CDR3 coding DNA: TGTGCCTGGAAGCAATCTAGCTCCTACAATGAGCAGTTCTTC. Translated, it gives CAWKQSSSYNEQFF.

The rearrangement uses TRBV4-1 and TRBJ2-1, with 9 bases fitting TRBD2. V was clipped by 2 bases and J by 6 bases; unmatched bases: 20. Germline-derived CDR1 and CDR2 are MGHRA and YSYEKL. The CDR3 runs 20 residues. CDR3 in amino acids: CASSQSMVGREGIQSNEQFF. The CDR3 region has the DNA TGCGCCAGCAGCCAATCCATGGTAGGGCGGGAGGGTATTCAAAGCAATGAGCAGTTCTTC.

This chain uses TRBV6-6 with TRBJ2-3; TRBD1 aligns across 8 bases. The length of the CDR3 is 12 residues. The J segment lost 9 bases and the V segment lost 5 bases, leaving 4 bases of the junction unmatched. Germline CDR1 MNHNY, CDR2 SVGAGI (reference sequence). The CDR3 DNA is TGTGCCAGCAGTCCAGGACAGGGAACGCAGTATTTT. Amino acid sequence: CASSPGQGTQYF.

This clone has just one count. J is TRBJ1-4 and V is TRBV18, with D possibly being TRBD1 (6 bases). Trimming took off 2 bases at V and 6 bases at J, with 13 bases between the two ends. The CDR3 totals 15 residues. Germline V gene sequence: CDR1 KGHSH, CDR2 LQKENI. Written as DNA, the CDR3 is TGTGCCAGCTCACCATTTCGGACAGAGGATGAAAAACTGTTTTTT. It yields the protein CASSPFRTEDEKLFF.

This clone was counted between two and nine times. V gene TRBV7-9 combines with J gene TRBJ1-3; D is possibly TRBD1 (6 bases). V gave up 5 bases and J gave up 4 bases, with 18 bases separating them. This CDR3 region has 16 residues. Germline V lookup: CDR1 SEHNR, CDR2 FQNEAQ (reference sequence). This chain's CDR3 is CASSSPLDRSGNTIYF. CDR3 in DNA: TGTGCCAGCAGCAGCCCACTCGACAGGTCCGGAAACACCATATATTTT. Filled out from reference TRBV7-9 and TRBJ1-3, the complete variable domain reads DTGVSQNPRHKITKRGQNVTFRCDPISEHNRLYWYRQTLGQGPEFLTYFQNEAQLEKSRLLSDRFSAERPKGSFSTLEIQRTEQGDSAMYLCASSSPLDRSGNTIYFGEGSWLTVV.

The CDR3 spells CASSLLAPYPYEQYF. The CDR3 bases are TGTGCCAGCAGCCTACTAGCGCCTTACCCCTACGAGCAGTACTTC. V is TRBV5-6 and J is TRBJ2-7, with 7 bases identical to TRBD2. J lost 2 bases, V lost 4 bases, and 9 bases had no gene match. In germline, CDR1 is SGHDT, CDR2 YYEEEE. The CDR3 totals 15 residues.

This clone turned up a few times. This same CDR3 is encoded by further DNA sequences in the sample. The rearrangement links TRBV28 to TRBJ1-4; the match to TRBD1 covers 11 bases. CDR1 MDHEN and CDR2 SYDVKM come from the germline V gene. The J segment lost 8 bases and the V segment lost 3 bases, leaving 2 bases of the junction unmatched. The CDR3 is 14 amino acids. CDR3 sequence (DNA): TGTGCCAGCAGTTTGGACAGGGGGCGCGAAAAACTGTTTTTT. Its protein is CASSLDRGREKLFF. Supplemented by reference TRBV28 and TRBJ1-4, the full variable domain reads DVKVTQSSRYLVKRTGEKVFLECVQDMDHENMFWYRQDPGLGLRLIYFSYDVKMKEKGDIPEGYSVSREKKERFSLILESASTNQTSMYLCASSLDRGREKLFFGSGTQLSVL.

DNA of the CDR3: TGTGCCAGCAGTTACTCGCACGGGAGACCCTACAATGAGCAGTTCTTC. Translating gives CASSYSHGRPYNEQFF. The chain recombines TRBV6-5 with TRBJ2-1; TRBD2 might be the D (6 bases). Germline assignment: CDR1 MNHEY and CDR2 SVGAGI. The CDR3 spans 16 residues. Between the trimmed V and J ends, which lost 0 bases and 2 bases, there was a span of 11 bases.

The chain uses TRBV5-6 and TRBJ2-3, with 8 positions matching TRBD1. CDR1 and CDR2 (germline): SGHDT, YYEEEE. The length of the CDR3 is 15 residues. V was clipped by 4 bases and J by 2 bases; unmatched bases: 6. In nucleotides, the CDR3 is TGTGCCAGCAGCCCAGGGACAGGCAACACAGATACGCAGTATTTT. Translating gives CASSPGTGNTDTQYF.

The V and J genes are TRBV7-6 and TRBJ2-7; D is ambiguous. The germline V and J ends were trimmed by 1 base and 0 bases, with 7 bases remaining between them. CDR1 is SGHVS and CDR2 is FNYEAQ in the germline V gene. This CDR3 comprises 14 residues. CDR3 region: CASSLGPSSYEQYF. The CDR3 DNA follows: TGTGCCAGCAGCTTAGGTCCGAGCTCCTACGAGCAGTACTTC.

The rearrangement links TRBV6-5 to TRBJ2-1; 7 nucleotides align to TRBD2. From germline, CDR1 is MNHEY and CDR2 SVGAGI. The CDR3 has 15 residues. Trimming cost V 2 bases and J 2 bases; bases outside gene matches: 3. CDR3 loop: CASSYRRETYNEQFF. Here the CDR3 DNA reads TGTGCCAGCAGTTACAGGCGGGAGACCTACAATGAGCAGTTCTTC.

The rearrangement links TRBV7-8 to TRBJ2-7; 8 bases line up with TRBD2. This CDR3 comprises 14 residues. Germline-derived CDR1 and CDR2 are SGHVS and FQNEAQ. The ends lost 1 base at V and 4 bases at J; junction bases unmatched: 3. The CDR3 sequence is CASSLGGGTYEQYF. In nucleotides, the CDR3 is TGTGCCAGCAGCTTAGGCGGGGGGACTTACGAGCAGTACTTC.

The V call is TRBV11-2, the J call TRBJ2-1; D remains ambiguous. V gave up 5 bases and J gave up 9 bases, with 11 bases separating them. CDR3 length equals 12 residues. The V gene's germline CDR1 is SGHAT and CDR2 FQNNGV. CDR3 sequence reads: CASSVSKSEQFF. CDR3 DNA: TGTGCCAGCAGCGTCTCCAAGAGTGAGCAGTTCTTC. Supplemented by reference TRBV11-2 and TRBJ2-1, the full variable domain reads EAGVAQSPRYKIIEKRQSVAFWCNPISGHATLYWYQQILGQGPKLLIQFQNNGVVDDSQLPKDRFSAERLKGVDSTLKIQPAKLEDSAVYLCASSVSKSEQFFGPGTRLTVL.

The chain combines TRBV7-8 with TRBJ2-5; D might be TRBD2 (7 bases). The DNA end favors TRBJ2-7, so the J call may be wrong. Germline V lookup: CDR1 SGHVS, CDR2 FQNEAQ. This CDR3 spans 14 amino acids. CDR3 sequence reads: CASSLSPGGAEQYF. CDR3 DNA: TGTGCCAGCAGCTTGTCACCGGGGGGCGCCGAGCAGTACTTC.

This chain links TRBV7-2 with TRBJ2-5; the match to TRBD2 covers 9 bases. CDR3 length: 14 amino acids. V shed 3 bases and J 4 bases; nucleotides not matched to a gene: 3. Germline assignment: CDR1 SGHTA and CDR2 FQGNSA. CDR3 coding DNA: TGTGCCAGCAGCTTTGGGACTAGCCGAGAGACCCAGTACTTC. Encoded protein: CASSFGTSRETQYF.

The chain has TRBV7-2 and TRBJ1-2, with TRBD1 as a possible D gene (6 bases). Germline loops: CDR1 SGHTA, CDR2 FQGNSA. CDR3 length: 14 amino acids. V was shortened by 6 bases and J by 3 bases, with 14 bases between the two germline ends. CDR3 residues: CASSPRDTYYGYTF. CDR3 DNA: TGTGCCAGCAGTCCTCGGGACACTTACTATGGCTACACCTTC.

The chain joins TRBV18 to TRBJ2-6, with 7 nucleotides matching TRBD1. This CDR3 has 17 amino acids. Germline CDR1 and CDR2: KGHSH and LQKENI. V shed 2 bases, J shed 3 bases, and the junction held 7 bases outside the gene matches. The CDR3, as DNA: TGTGCCAGCTCACCAACCACTACAGGGGTTGGGGCCAACGTCCTGACTTTC. Amino acid sequence: CASSPTTTGVGANVLTF.

The gene calls are TRBV7-9 and TRBJ2-5, with 10 nucleotides matching TRBD2. CDR1 is SEHNR, CDR2 FQNEAQ, per germline (reference sequence). V gave up 5 bases and J gave up 3 bases; unmatched junction bases: 3. This CDR3 has 14 amino acids. CDR3 DNA: TGTGCCAGCAGCGTAACTAGCGGGAAAGAGACCCAGTACTTC. Translated: CASSVTSGKETQYF.

This sequence joins TRBV9 and TRBJ2-6; 8 bases line up with TRBD1. The CDR3 covers 16 residues. Germline loops: CDR1 SGDLS, CDR2 YYNGEE. V trimming: 4 bases; J trimming: 3 bases; junction bases outside the gene matches: 6. The CDR3 DNA reads as TGTGCCAGCAGCCCCCAGGGGGCGCGTGGGGCCAACGTCCTGACTTTC. It specifies CASSPQGARGANVLTF.

The rearrangement uses TRBV19 and TRBJ1-2, with 7 nucleotides matching TRBD1. The germline V gene encodes CDR1 LNHDA and CDR2 SQIVND (reference sequence). CDR3 length: 14 amino acids. V was clipped by 10 bases and J by 0 bases; unmatched bases: 8. The CDR3 DNA is TGTGCCACCGACAGGGAAGGCTCTAACTATGGCTACACCTTC. This gives the protein CATDREGSNYGYTF.

This chain uses TRBV29-1 with TRBJ1-1; D remains ambiguous. Trimming cost V 1 base and J 1 base, with 7 bases left between them. This CDR3 spans 13 amino acids. Germline V CDR1 and CDR2: SQVTM, ANQGSEA. CDR3 in DNA: TGCAGCGTTGAAGGCGACTGGAACACTGAAGCTTTCTTT. Its translation is CSVEGDWNTEAFF. Looking up the rest from reference TRBV29-1 and TRBJ1-1 gives the full variable domain: SAVISQKPSRDICQRGTSLTIQCQVDSQVTMMFWYRQQPGQSLTLIATANQGSEATYESGFVIDKFPISRPNLTFSTLTVSNMSPEDSSIYLCSVEGDWNTEAFFGQGTRLTVV.

The chain joins TRBV15 to TRBJ2-2; TRBD1 matches 8 bases. CDR3 length equals 15 residues. The germline V gene has CDR1 LNHNV and CDR2 YYDKDF (reference sequence). J gave up 5 bases and V 4 bases, and 6 bases lay outside the gene matches. CDR3 coding DNA: TGTGCCACCAGCACCCCGGACAGGGATACCGGGGAGCTGTTTTTT. The encoded protein is CATSTPDRDTGELFF.